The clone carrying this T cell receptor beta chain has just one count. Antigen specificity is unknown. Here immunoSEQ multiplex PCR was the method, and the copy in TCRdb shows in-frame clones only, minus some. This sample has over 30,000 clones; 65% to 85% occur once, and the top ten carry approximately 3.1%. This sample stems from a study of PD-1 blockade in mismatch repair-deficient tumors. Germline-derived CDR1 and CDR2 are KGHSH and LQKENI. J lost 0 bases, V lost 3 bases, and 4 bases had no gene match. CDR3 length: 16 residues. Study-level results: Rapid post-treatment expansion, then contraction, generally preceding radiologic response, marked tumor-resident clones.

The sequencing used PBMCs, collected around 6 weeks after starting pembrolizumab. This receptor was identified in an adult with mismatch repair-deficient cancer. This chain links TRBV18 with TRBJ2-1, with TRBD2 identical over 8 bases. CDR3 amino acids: CASSPQSGSSYNEQFF. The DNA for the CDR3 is TGTGCCAGCTCACCCCAAAGCGGGAGCTCCTACAATGAGCAGTTCTTC.